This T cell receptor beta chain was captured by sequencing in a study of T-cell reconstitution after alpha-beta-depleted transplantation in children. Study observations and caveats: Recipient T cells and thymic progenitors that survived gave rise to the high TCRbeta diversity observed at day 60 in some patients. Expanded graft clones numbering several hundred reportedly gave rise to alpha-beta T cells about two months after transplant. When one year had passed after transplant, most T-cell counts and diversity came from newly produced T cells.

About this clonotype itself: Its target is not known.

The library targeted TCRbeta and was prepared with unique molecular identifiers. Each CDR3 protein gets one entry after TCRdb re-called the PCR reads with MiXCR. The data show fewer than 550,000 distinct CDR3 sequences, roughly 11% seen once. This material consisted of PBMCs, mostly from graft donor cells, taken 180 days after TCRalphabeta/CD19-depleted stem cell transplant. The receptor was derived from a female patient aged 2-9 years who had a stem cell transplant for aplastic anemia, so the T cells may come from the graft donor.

CDR3 in DNA: TGCGCCAGCAGCGGACGGACTAGCGGGAGAACCGGGGAGCTGTTTTTT. Translated: CASSGRTSGRTGELFF. V and J are TRBV5-1 and TRBJ2-2, with 13 bases that match TRBD2. Germline assignment: CDR1 SGHRS and CDR2 YFSETQ. The CDR3 extends over 16 amino acids. J was trimmed by 5 bases and V by 4 bases; bases with no gene match: 5.